The entry below gives a single TCR beta chain sequence along with its context. The antigen is not known. The data are from a study of T-cell reconstitution after alpha-beta-depleted transplantation in children. Findings and caveats of the study: Reports say that about two months after transplant, the alpha-beta T cells came out of several hundred graft clones that had expanded.

Unique molecular identifiers were incorporated when the TCRbeta library was constructed. TCRdb used MiXCR to reprocess the PCR reads, holding one entry per CDR3 protein. This table has 700,000 to 850,000 distinct CDR3 sequences, roughly 15% appearing once. The specimen was PBMCs, mostly from graft donor cells, collected 360 days after TCRalphabeta/CD19-depleted stem cell transplant. The TCR sequence derives from a male patient younger than 18 who had a stem cell transplant for acute lymphoblastic leukemia, so the T cells may come from the graft donor.

The CDR3 reads CASRLFAGLTDTQYF. CDR3 coding DNA: TGTGCCAGCAGATTATTTGCGGGACTCACAGATACGCAGTATTTT. V and J are TRBV5-4 and TRBJ2-3, with a weak D call TRBD2 (6 bases). Trimming removed 5 bases at V and 2 bases at J, with 15 bases between. Germline V gives CDR1 SGHNT, CDR2 YYREEE (reference sequence). The CDR3 has 15 residues.